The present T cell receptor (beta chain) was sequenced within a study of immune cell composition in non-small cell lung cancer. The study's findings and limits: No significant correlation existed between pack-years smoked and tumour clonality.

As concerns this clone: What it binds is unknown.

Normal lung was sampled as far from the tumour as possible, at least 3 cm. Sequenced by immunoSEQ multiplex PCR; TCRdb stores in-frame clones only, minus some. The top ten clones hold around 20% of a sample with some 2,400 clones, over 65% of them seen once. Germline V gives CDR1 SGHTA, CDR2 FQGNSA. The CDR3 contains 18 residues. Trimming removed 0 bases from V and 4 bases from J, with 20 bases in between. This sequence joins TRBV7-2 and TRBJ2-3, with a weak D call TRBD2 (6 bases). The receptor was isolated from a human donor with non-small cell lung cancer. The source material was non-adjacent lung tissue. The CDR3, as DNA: TGTGCCAGCAGCTTAGCGGCGGGGAGAGGCTCCCTGGCAGATACGCAGTATTTT. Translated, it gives CASSLAAGRGSLADTQYF.